This T cell receptor beta chain was retrieved from a study of blood T cell repertoires in COVID-19. On the study more broadly: Italy, Spain and the United States were the sources of the convalescent and acute COVID-19 samples. In each case, the material was cDNA or gDNA derived from T cells, B-cell-depleted T cells, or PBMCs.

This CDR3 has 12 residues. Trimming left V 9 bases short and J 5 bases short, with 13 bases between. Germline values: CDR1 SEHNR, CDR2 FQNEAQ (reference sequence). Per the original data handling: By means of reference gene primer amplification, nucleated cell counts were estimated. Produced via immunoSEQ multiplex PCR; TCRdb's table is partial and in-frame only. V, J and clone size reflect that table, while D and trimming were determined from the DNA. The sample contains 250,000 to 350,000 clones, around 87% of which appear only once. The chain couples TRBV7-9 to TRBJ2-5; weak D call: TRBD2 (5 bases). Sequenced: peripheral blood. The source is a woman between 50 and 59 years old who had recovered from COVID-19. CDR3 coding DNA: TGTGCCAGAACCCCCCGAGGGGAGACCCAGTACTTC. Protein: CARTPRGETQYF.